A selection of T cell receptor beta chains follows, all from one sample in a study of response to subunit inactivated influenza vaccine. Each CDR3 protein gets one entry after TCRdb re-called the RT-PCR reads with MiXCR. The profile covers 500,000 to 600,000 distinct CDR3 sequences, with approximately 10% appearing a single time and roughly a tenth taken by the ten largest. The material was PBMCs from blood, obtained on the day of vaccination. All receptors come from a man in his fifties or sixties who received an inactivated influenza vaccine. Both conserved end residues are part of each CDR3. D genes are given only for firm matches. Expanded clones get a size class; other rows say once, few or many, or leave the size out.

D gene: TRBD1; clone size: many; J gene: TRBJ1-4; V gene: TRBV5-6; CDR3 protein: CASSNRGFTNEKLFF; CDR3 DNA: TGTGCCAGCAGCAACAGGGGATTTACTAATGAAAAACTGTTTTTT
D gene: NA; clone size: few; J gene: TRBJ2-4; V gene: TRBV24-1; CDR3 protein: CATSDFAEIAKNIQYF; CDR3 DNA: TGTGCCACCAGTGATTTTGCAGAAATAGCCAAAAACATTCAGTACTTC
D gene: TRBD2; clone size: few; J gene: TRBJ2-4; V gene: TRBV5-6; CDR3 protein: CASSTLAAKNIQYF; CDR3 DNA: TGTGCCAGCAGCACTCTAGCGGCAAAAAACATTCAGTACTTC
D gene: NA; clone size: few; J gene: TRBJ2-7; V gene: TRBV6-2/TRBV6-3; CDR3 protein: CASSGKGLSNYEQYF; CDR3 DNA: TGTGCCAGCAGTGGAAAAGGACTATCGAACTACGAGCAGTACTTC
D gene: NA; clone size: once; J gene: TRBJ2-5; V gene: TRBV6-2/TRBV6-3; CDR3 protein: CASSFEGGFGTQYF; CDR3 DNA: TGTGCCAGCAGTTTCGAGGGAGGATTCGGGACCCAGTACTTC
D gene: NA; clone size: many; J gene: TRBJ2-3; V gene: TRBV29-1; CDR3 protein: CSVAGTTSTDTQYF; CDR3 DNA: TGCAGCGTTGCAGGTACCACTAGCACAGATACGCAGTATTTT
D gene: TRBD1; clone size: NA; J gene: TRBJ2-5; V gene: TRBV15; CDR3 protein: CATIKTPTGAETQYF; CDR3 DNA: TGTGCCACCATAAAGACCCCCACAGGGGCGGAGACCCAGTACTTC
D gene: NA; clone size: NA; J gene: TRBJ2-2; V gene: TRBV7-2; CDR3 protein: CASSHMRALTGELFF; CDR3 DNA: TGTGCCAGCAGCCACATGAGGGCCCTCACCGGGGAGCTGTTTTTT
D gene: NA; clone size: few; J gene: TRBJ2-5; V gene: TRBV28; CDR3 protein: CASSLVGGQKTQYF; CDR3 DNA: TGTGCCAGCAGTTTGGTTGGGGGCCAAAAGACCCAGTACTTC
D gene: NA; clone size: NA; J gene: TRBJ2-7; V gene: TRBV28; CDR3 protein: CASSHGEFYEQYF; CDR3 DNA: TGTGCCAGCAGCCATGGGGAGTTCTACGAGCAGTACTTC
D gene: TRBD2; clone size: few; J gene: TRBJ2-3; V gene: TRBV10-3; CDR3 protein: CAISESLAGGADTQYF; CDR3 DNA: TGTGCCATCAGTGAGTCGCTAGCGGGAGGGGCAGATACGCAGTATTTT
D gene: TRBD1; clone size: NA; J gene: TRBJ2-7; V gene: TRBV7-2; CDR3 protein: CASSFPGQGAFEQYF; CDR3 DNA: TGTGCCAGCAGCTTTCCGGGACAGGGGGCCTTCGAGCAGTACTTC
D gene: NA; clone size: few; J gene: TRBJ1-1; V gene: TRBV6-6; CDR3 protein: CASSPGAEAFF; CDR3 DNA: TGTGCCAGCAGTCCCGGAGCTGAAGCTTTCTTT
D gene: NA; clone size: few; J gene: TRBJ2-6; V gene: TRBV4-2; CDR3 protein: CASSQNFQGSGANVLTF; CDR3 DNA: TGTGCCAGCAGCCAGAACTTTCAGGGCTCTGGGGCCAACGTCCTGACTTTC
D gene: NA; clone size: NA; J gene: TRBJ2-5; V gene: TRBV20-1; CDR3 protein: CSISPRRTQYF; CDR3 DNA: TGCAGTATCTCCCCCCGCCGGACCCAGTACTTC
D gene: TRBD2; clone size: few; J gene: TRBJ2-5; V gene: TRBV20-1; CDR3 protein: CSARATSDDKETQYF; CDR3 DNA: TGCAGTGCTAGAGCCACTAGCGATGACAAAGAGACCCAGTACTTC
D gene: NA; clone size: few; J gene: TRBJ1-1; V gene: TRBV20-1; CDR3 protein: CRAPRGSDTEAFF; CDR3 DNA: TGCAGGGCACCCAGGGGCTCGGACACTGAAGCTTTCTTT
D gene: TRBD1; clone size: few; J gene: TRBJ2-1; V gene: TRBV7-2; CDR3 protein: CASSLAGQGVNEQFF; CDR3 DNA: TGTGCCAGCAGCTTAGCGGGACAGGGTGTCAATGAGCAGTTCTTC
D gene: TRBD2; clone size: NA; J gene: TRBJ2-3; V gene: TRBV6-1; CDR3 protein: CASRISGGAIDTQYF; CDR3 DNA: TGTGCCAGCAGAATAAGCGGGGGGGCCATAGATACGCAGTATTTT
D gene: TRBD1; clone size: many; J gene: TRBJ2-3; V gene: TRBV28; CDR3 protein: CASSQTGVGTDTQYF; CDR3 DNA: TGTGCCAGCAGCCAGACAGGGGTAGGCACAGATACGCAGTATTTT
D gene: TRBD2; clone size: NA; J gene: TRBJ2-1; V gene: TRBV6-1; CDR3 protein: CASSTFGLAGYNEQFF; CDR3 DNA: TGTGCCAGCAGCACTTTCGGGCTAGCGGGGTACAATGAGCAGTTCTTC
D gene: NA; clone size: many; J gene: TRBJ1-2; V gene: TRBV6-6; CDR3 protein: CASSYSVAGNGYTF; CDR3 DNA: TGTGCCAGCAGTTACTCAGTGGCGGGAAATGGCTACACCTTC
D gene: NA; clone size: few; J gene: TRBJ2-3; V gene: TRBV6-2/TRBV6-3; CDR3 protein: CASSYSARLTDTQYF; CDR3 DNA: TGTGCCAGCAGTTACTCTGCCAGGCTCACAGATACGCAGTATTTT
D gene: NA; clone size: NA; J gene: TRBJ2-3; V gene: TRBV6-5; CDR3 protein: CASTQGGDTQYF; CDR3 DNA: TGTGCCAGCACCCAGGGCGGGGATACGCAGTATTTT